This TCR beta chain came from a study of blood T cell repertoires in COVID-19. Study at large: COVID-19 samples collected from the United States, Italy and Spain covered acute and convalescent phases. PBMCs, B-cell-depleted T cells, or T cells provided the cDNA or gDNA that made up the material.

In the original analysis: Reference gene primer amplification gave nucleated cell count estimates. TCRdb keeps only in-frame clones here, not all; method: immunoSEQ multiplex PCR. The DNA was the basis for D and trimming; V, J and clone size are from that table. The sample has 140,000 to 150,000 clones; 75% to 85% are singletons. The CDR3 consists of 13 residues. V dropped 6 bases and J dropped 4 bases, with 11 bases sitting between them. Germline V gene lookup returns CDR1 MGHDK and CDR2 SYGVNS. J is TRBJ2-3 and V is TRBV25-1; D possibly corresponds to TRBD2 (5 bases). This TCR was recovered from a man aged 55 to 70 with active or convalescent COVID-19. Input material: peripheral blood. As DNA, the CDR3 is TGTGCCAGCAGCCACATAGCGCCAGATACGCAGTATTTT. The encoded protein is CASSHIAPDTQYF.